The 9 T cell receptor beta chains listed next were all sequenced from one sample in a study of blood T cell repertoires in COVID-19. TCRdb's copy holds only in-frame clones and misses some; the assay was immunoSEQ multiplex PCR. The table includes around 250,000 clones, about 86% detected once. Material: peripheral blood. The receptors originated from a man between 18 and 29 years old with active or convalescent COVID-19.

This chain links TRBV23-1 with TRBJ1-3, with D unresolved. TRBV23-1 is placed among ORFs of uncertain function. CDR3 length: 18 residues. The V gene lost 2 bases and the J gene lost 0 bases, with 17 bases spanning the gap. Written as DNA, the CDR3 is TGCGCCAGCAGTCAAGGCGGAGTTAGTCCCAGCTCTGGAAACACCATATATTTT. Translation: CASSQGGVSPSSGNTIYF.

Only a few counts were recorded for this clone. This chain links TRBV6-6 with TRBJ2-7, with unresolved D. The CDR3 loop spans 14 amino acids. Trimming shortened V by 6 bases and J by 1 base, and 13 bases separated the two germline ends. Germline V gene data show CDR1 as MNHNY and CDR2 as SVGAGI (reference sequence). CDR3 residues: CASSLPLASYEQYF. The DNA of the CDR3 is TGTGCCAGCAGCTTGCCGTTAGCTTCCTACGAGCAGTACTTC.

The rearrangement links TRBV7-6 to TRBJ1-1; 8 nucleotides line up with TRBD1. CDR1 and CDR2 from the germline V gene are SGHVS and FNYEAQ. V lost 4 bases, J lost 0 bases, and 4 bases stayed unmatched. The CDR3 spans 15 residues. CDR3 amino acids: CASSYSGQVNTEAFF. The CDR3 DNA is TGTGCCAGCAGCTACTCGGGACAGGTGAACACTGAAGCTTTCTTT.

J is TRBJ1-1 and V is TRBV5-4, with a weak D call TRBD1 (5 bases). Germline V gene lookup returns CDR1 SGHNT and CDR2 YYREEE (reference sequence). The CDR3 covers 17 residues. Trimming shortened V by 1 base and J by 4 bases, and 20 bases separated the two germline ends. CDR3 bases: TGTGCCAGCAGCTTGTACAGGTACCCCAGTGGCTTCACTGAAGCTTTCTTT. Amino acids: CASSLYRYPSGFTEAFF.

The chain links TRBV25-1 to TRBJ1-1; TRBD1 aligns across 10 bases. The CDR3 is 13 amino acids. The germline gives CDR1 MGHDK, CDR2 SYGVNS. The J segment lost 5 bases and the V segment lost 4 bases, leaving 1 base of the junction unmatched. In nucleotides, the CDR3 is TGTGCCAGCAGTGGGACAGGGGGGACTGAAGCTTTCTTT. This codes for CASSGTGGTEAFF.

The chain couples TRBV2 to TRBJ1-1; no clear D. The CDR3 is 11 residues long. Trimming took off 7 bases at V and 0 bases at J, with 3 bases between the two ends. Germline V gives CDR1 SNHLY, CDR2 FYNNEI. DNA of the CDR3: TGTGCCAGCATCATGAACACTGAAGCTTTCTTT. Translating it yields CASIMNTEAFF.

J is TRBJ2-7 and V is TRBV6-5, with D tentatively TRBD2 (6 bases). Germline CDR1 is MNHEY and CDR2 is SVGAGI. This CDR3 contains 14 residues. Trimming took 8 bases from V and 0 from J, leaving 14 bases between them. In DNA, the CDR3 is TGTGCCAGCGGACCGAGCGGGCGCTCCTACGAGCAGTACTTC. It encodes CASGPSGRSYEQYF.

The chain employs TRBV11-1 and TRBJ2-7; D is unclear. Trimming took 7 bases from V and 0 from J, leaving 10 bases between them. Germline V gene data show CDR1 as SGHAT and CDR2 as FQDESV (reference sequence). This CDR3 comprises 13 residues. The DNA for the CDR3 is TGTGCCAGCATTCGGCGGTTCTCCTACGAGCAGTACTTC. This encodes CASIRRFSYEQYF.

CDR3 region: CASIPPLRNTEAFF. The CDR3 nucleotides are TGTGCCAGCATCCCCCCCCTAAGGAACACTGAAGCTTTCTTT. This chain links TRBV6-6 with TRBJ1-1; D is ambiguous. The germline V and J ends were trimmed by 7 bases and 1 base, with 13 bases remaining between them. The CDR3 consists of 14 residues. The germline gives CDR1 MNHNY, CDR2 SVGAGI (reference sequence).